This T cell receptor (beta chain) was obtained from a study of cytomegalovirus exposure and HLA in healthy donors. On this clone: The antigen is undetermined.

The primer mix had 60 Vbeta and 13 Jbeta primers. The method was immunoSEQ multiplex PCR; TCRdb's version includes in-frame clones alone and lacks a portion of them. Here the sample spans 150,000 to 200,000 clones, roughly 82% being singletons. General study points: Researchers reported in a later analysis that a missense DCLRE1C variant was tied to TCR beta V- and J-gene trimming. Association of 15,000 to 20,000 TCR beta sequences with HLA alleles was found at 0.05 false discovery rate in a later analysis.

CDR3 length equals 14 residues. Between the trimmed V and J ends, which lost 1 base and 1 base, there was a span of 7 bases. Germline V gives CDR1 SEHNR, CDR2 FQNEAQ (reference sequence). This rearrangement joins TRBV7-9 to TRBJ1-1; no firm D call. Sequencing was done on a sample of PBMCs. This sequence was found in a girl aged 2 to 10 in good health and CMV-seropositive. The CDR3 is CASSLDGTNTEAFF. The CDR3, as DNA: TGTGCCAGCAGCTTAGACGGTACGAACACTGAAGCTTTCTTT.